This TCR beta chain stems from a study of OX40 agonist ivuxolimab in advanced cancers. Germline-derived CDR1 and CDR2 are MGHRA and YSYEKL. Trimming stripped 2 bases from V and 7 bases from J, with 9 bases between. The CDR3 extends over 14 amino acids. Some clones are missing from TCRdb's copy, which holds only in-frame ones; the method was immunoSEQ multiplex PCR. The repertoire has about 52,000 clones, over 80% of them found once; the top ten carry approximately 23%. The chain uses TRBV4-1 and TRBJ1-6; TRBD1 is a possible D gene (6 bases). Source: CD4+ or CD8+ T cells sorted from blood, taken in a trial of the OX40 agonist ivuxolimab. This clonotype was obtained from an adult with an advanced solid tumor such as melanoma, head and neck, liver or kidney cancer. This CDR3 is CASSQWDTNSPLHF. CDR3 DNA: TGCGCCAGCAGCCAATGGGACACCAATTCACCCCTCCACTTT.